This section outlines one T cell receptor beta chain sequence together with its context. Its antigen is unknown. The data were taken from a study of post-analysis software for immune sequencing data. Presence of unique molecular identifiers characterized the TCR beta cDNA libraries. From roughly 1 to 10 million T cells, roughly 0.5 million cDNA molecules were obtained. TCRdb fed the PCR reads into MiXCR, producing one record per CDR3 protein. The profile covers some 690,000 distinct CDR3 sequences, with 25% to 30% appearing a single time and roughly 0.54% taken by the ten largest. Study-level points and caveats: Those with multiple sclerosis, the patient group, showed significantly lower normalized Chao1 diversity than controls. About five TRBV segments were more frequent in patients than controls; TRBV5-6, TRBV5-1 and TRBV20-1 belonged to this group. The authors found that F measure strongly co-clustered same-batch samples.

V dropped 6 bases and J dropped 14 bases, with 21 bases sitting between them. The CDR3 runs to 13 residues. The sample consisted of blood. The TCR was taken from a girl aged 10 to 17 with multiple sclerosis. V is TRBV12-3 or TRBV12-4 and J is TRBJ2-3; D might be TRBD1 (6 bases). CDR3 residues: CASSSTDRPDAYF. CDR3 bases: TGTGCCAGCAGCTCCACCGACAGGCCTGATGCGTATTTT.